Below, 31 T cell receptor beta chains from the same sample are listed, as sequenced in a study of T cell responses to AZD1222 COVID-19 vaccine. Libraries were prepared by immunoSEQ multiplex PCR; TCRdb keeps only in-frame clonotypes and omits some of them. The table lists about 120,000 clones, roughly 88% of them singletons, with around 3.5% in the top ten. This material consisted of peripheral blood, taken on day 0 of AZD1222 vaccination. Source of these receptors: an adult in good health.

CDR3 region: CASSLDPVGVGGYTF. CDR3 DNA sequence: TGTGCCAGCAGCTTAGATCCAGTAGGGGTCGGTGGCTACACCTTC. The rearrangement joins TRBV11-2 to TRBJ1-2, with D possibly TRBD1 on 5 matching bases. Germline CDR1 is SGHAT and CDR2 is FQNNGV. The CDR3 contains 15 residues. Trimming took off 0 bases at V and 7 bases at J, with 15 bases between the two ends.

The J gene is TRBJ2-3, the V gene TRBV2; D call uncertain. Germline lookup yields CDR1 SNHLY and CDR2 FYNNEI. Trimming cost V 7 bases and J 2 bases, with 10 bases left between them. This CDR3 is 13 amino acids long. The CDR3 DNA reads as TGTGCCAGCAATCCGCCATTCACAGATACGCAGTATTTT. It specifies CASNPPFTDTQYF.

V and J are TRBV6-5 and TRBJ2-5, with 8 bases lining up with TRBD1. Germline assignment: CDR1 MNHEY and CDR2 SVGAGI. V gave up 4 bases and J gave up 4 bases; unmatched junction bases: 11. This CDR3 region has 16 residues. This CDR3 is CASSLTPQGAIETQYF. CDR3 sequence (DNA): TGTGCCAGCAGTTTAACCCCCCAGGGGGCCATAGAGACCCAGTACTTC.

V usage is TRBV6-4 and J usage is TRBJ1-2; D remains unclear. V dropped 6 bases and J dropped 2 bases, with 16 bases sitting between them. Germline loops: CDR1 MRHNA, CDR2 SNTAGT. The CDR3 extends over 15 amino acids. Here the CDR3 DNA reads TGTGCCAGCAGCGACGGCTCCACGGGGAACTATGGCTACACCTTC. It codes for CASSDGSTGNYGYTF.

CDR3 sequence: CASSGQGHNSPLHF. CDR3 DNA sequence: TGTGCCAGCAGTGGACAGGGCCATAATTCACCCCTCCACTTT. This chain joins TRBV6-4 and TRBJ1-6; 7 bases match TRBD1. V lost 4 bases and J lost 5; bases outside the gene matches: 2. The CDR3 sequence is 14 residues long. Per germline, CDR1 MRHNA and CDR2 SNTAGT.

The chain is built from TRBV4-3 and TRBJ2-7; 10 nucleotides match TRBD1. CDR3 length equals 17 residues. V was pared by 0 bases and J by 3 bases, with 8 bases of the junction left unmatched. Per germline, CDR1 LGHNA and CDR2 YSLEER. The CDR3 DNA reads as TGCGCCAGCAGCCAAGATCGGACAGGGGGAATCTTCTACGAGCAGTACTTC. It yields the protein CASSQDRTGGIFYEQYF.

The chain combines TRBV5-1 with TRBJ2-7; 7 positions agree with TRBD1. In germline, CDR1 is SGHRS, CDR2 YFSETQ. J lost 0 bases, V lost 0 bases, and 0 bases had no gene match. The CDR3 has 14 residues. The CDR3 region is CASSLDRGSYEQYF. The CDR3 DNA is TGCGCCAGCAGCTTGGACAGGGGCTCCTACGAGCAGTACTTC.

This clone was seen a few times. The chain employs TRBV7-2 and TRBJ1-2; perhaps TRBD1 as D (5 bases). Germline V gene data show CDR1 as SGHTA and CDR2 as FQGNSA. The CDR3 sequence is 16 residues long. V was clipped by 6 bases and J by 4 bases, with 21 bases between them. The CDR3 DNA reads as TGTGCCAGCAGTCGACGACTCCCGGGACCGGTCTATGGCTACACCTTC. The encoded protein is CASSRRLPGPVYGYTF.

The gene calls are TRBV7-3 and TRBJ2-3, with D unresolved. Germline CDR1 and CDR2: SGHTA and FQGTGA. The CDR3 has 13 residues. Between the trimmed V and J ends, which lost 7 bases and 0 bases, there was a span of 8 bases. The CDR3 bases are TGTGCCAGCAAGCATGGTAGCACAGATACGCAGTATTTT. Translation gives CASKHGSTDTQYF.

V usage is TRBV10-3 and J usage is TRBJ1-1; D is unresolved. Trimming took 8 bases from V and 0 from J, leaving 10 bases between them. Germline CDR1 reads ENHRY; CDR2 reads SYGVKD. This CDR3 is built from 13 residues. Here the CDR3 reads CAISTELNTEAFF. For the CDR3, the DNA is TGTGCCATCTCGACGGAATTGAACACTGAAGCTTTCTTT.

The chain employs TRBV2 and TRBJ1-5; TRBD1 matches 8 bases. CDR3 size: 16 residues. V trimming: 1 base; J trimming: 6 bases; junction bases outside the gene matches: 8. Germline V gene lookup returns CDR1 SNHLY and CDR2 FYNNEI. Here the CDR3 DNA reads TGTGCCAGCAGTGAAGGTGGCCAGGGGGCACCTCAGCCCCAGCATTTT. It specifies CASSEGGQGAPQPQHF.

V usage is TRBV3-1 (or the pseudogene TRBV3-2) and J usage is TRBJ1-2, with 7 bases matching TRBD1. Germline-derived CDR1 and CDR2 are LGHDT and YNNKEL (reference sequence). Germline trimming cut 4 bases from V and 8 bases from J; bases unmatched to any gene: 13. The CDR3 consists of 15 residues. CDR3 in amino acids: CASSRGDRAPGGYTF. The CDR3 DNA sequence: TGTGCCAGCAGCCGCGGGGACAGAGCTCCTGGGGGCTACACCTTC.

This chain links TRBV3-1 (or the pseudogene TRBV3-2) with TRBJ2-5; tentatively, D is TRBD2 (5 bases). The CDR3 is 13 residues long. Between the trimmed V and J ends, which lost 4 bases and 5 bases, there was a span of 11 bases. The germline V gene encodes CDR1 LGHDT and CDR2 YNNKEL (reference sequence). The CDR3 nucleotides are TGTGCCAGCAGCCTAACTCGAGGGGAGACCCAGTACTTC. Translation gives CASSLTRGETQYF.

CDR3 protein: CASTGTGDQPQHF. In DNA form, the CDR3 reads TGTGCCAGCACCGGGACAGGGGACCAGCCCCAGCATTTT. The chain uses TRBV21-1 and TRBJ1-5; the DNA was not used to check the table's D call, TRBD1. TRBV21-1 is listed as a pseudogene. The CDR3 is 13 amino acids.

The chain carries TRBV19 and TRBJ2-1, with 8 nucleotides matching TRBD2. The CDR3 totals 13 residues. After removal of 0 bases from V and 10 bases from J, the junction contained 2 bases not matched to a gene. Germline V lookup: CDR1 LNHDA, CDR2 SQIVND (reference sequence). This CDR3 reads CASSIEERGEQFF. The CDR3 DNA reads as TGTGCCAGTAGTATAGAGGAGCGGGGGGAGCAGTTCTTC. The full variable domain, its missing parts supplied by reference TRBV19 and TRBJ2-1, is DGGITQSPKYLFRKEGQNVTLSCEQNLNHDAMYWYRQDPGQGLRLIYYSQIVNDFQKGDIAEGYSVSREKKESFPLTVTSAQKNPTAFYLCASSIEERGEQFFGPGTRLTVL.

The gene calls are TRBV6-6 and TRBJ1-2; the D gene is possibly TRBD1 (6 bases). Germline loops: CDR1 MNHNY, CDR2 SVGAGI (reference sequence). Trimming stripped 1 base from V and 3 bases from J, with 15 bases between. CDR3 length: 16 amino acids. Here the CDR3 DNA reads TGTGCCAGCAGTTACTACGGCGACGGGGGCGACTATGGCTACACCTTC. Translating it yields CASSYYGDGGDYGYTF.

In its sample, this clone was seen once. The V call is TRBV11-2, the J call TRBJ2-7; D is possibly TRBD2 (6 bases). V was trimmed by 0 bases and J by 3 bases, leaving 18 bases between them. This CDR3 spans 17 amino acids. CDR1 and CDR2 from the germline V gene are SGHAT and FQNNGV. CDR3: CASSLDRQGLPNYEQYF. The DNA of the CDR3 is TGTGCCAGCAGCTTAGATCGTCAGGGACTCCCGAACTACGAGCAGTACTTC.

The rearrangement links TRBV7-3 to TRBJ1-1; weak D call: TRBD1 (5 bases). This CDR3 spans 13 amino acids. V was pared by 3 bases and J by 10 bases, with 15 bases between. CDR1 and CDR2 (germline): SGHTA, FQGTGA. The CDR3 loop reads CASSLRGGIGAFF. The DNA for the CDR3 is TGTGCCAGCAGCTTGAGGGGTGGGATAGGAGCTTTCTTT.

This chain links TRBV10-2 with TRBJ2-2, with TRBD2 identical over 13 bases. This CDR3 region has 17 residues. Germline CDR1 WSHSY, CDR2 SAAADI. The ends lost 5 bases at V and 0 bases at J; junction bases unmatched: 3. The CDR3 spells CASSWTSGGANTGELFF. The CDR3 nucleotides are TGCGCCAGCAGTTGGACTAGCGGGGGAGCGAACACCGGGGAGCTGTTTTTT.

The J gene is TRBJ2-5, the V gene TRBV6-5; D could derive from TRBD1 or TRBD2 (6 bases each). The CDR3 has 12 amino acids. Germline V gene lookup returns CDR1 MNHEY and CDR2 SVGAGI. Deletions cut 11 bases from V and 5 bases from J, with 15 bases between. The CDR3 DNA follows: TGTGCCGGAGGGACACCTCGGGAGACCCAGTACTTC. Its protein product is CAGGTPRETQYF.

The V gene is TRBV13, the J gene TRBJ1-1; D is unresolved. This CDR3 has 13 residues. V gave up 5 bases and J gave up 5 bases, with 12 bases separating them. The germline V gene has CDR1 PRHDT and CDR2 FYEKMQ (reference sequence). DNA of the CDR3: TGTGCCAGCAGCCCTTATAGTACTACTGAAGCTTTCTTT. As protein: CASSPYSTTEAFF.

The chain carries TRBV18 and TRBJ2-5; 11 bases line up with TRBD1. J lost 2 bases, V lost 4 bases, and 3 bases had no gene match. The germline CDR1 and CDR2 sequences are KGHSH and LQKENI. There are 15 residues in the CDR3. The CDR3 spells CASSLGTGGQETQYF. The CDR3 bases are TGTGCCAGCTCACTCGGGACAGGGGGGCAAGAGACCCAGTACTTC. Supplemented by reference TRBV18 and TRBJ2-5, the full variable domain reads NAGVMQNPRHLVRRRGQEARLRCSPMKGHSHVYWYRQLPEEGLKFMVYLQKENIIDESGMPKERFSAEFPKEGPSILRIQQVVRGDSAAYFCASSLGTGGQETQYFGPGTRLLVL.

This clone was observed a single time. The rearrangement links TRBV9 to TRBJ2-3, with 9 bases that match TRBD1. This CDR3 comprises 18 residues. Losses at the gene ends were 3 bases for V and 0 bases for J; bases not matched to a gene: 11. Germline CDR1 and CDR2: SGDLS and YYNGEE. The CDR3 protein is CASSAGQGRGLSTDTQYF. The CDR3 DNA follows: TGTGCCAGCAGCGCCGGACAGGGGAGGGGCCTTAGCACAGATACGCAGTATTTT.

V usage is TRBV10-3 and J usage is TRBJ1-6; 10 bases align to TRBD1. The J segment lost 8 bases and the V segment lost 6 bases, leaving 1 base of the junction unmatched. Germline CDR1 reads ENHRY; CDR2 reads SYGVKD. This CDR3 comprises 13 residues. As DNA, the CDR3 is TGTGCCATCAGGGGGACAGGGGATTCACCCCTCCACTTT. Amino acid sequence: CAIRGTGDSPLHF.

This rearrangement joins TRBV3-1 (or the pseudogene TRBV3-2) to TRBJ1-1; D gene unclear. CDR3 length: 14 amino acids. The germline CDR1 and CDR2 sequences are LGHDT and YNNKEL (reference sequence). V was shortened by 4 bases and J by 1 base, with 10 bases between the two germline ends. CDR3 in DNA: TGTGCCAGCAGCCTCCCGGGCAGGAACACTGAAGCTTTCTTT. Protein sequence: CASSLPGRNTEAFF.

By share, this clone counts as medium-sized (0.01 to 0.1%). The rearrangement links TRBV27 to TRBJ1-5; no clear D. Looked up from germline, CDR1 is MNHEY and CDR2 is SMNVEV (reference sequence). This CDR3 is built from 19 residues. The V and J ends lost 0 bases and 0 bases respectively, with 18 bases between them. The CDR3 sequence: CASSLSLLNRLYSNQPQHF. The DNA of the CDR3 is TGTGCCAGCAGTTTATCGCTTTTGAACAGACTTTATAGCAATCAGCCCCAGCATTTT.

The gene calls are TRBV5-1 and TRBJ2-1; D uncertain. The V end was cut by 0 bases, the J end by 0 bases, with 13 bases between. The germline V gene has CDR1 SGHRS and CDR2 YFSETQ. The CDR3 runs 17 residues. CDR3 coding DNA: TGCGCCAGCAGCTTGGCGTCTATCATGGGCTCCTACAATGAGCAGTTCTTC. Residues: CASSLASIMGSYNEQFF.

DNA for the CDR3: TGTGCCAGCAGCTCAGCACCTCGGGGGTCTTTTGGAAACACCATATATTTT. Translating gives CASSSAPRGSFGNTIYF. The V gene is TRBV5-4, the J gene TRBJ1-3; TRBD1 might be the D (5 bases). V was pared by 3 bases and J by 3 bases, with 19 bases between. Germline loops: CDR1 SGHNT, CDR2 YYREEE (reference sequence). The CDR3 extends over 17 amino acids.

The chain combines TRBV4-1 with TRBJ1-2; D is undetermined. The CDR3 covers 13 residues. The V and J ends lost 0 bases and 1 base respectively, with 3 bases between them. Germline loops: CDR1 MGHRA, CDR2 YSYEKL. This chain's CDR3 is CASSQDGNYGYTF. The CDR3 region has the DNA TGCGCCAGCAGCCAAGACGGTAACTATGGCTACACCTTC.

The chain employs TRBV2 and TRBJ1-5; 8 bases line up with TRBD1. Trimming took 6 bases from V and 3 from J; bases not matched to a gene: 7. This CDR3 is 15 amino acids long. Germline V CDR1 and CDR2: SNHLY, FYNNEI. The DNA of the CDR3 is TGTGCCAGCAGGGCCGGTCAGGGGGCCAATCAGCCCCAGCATTTT. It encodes CASRAGQGANQPQHF.

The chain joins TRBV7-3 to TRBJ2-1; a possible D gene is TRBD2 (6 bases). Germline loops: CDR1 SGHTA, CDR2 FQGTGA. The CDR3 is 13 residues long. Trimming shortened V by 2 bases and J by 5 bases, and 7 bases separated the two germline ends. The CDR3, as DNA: TGTGCCAGCAGCTTAGCGGGGAACAATGAGCAGTTCTTC. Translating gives CASSLAGNNEQFF.